Given below is one TCR beta chain in context. Its matching antigen is unknown. This sample was included in a study of blood T cells in healthy people across ages. Study-level results: Roughly linearly, TCR beta diversity per million T cells fell as age increased.

Peripheral blood samples of roughly 9.8 milliliters were drawn from each donor. CDR1 and CDR2 from the germline V gene are SGHTA and FQGNSA. The CDR3 is made up of 16 amino acids. V was trimmed by 2 bases and J by 4 bases, leaving 17 bases between them. A second PCR, run for about 6 to 11 cycles, used a sample-barcoded 5' primer plus a J-beta primer mix. TCRdb processed the 5' RACE reads anew with MiXCR; each CDR3 protein has one entry. This table holds about 800,000 distinct CDR3 sequences, roughly 25% found once. This sample also appeared in a second study, on T cells of mothers and their children.

The chain joins TRBV7-2 to TRBJ1-2; D gene ambiguous. The clonotype was recovered from a boy between 10 and 17 years old in good health. Sequencing was done on a sample of blood. The CDR3 sequence: CASSLSTHRAGYGYTF. CDR3 DNA sequence: TGTGCCAGCAGCTTATCGACACATCGGGCCGGCTATGGCTACACCTTC.